Described below is a single T cell receptor beta chain sequence and its context. This record comes from a study of T-cell memory formation after mild COVID-19. The V and J ends lost 3 bases and 7 bases respectively, with 10 bases between them. The CDR3 sequence is 13 residues long. Per the germline V gene, CDR1 is SGHTA and CDR2 is FQGNSA. TCRdb recomputed calls from the 5' RACE reads with MiXCR, one row per CDR3 protein. The top ten hold roughly 20% of the sample, which has hundreds of thousands of distinct CDR3 sequences, roughly a fifth seen once. V is TRBV7-2 and J is TRBJ2-4, with D tentatively TRBD2 (6 bases). This receptor was identified in a man between 18 and 35 years old who had mild COVID-19 (a few samples of this study predate the infection). Cell type and time point are not known. The sequenced material came from PBMCs or a T cell subset sorted from them (not recorded which). The CDR3 bases are TGTGCCAGCAGCTTCGGGGGATCGAACATTCAGTACTTC. Amino acids: CASSFGGSNIQYF.